The 4 T cell receptor beta chains below were found in one sample sequenced in a study of blood T cells in healthy people across ages. Through a sample-barcoded 5' primer and a J-beta primer mix, a second PCR was run for roughly 7 to 11 cycles. TCRdb re-called the 5' RACE reads with MiXCR, one entry per CDR3 protein. The sample lists 1.5 million or so distinct CDR3 sequences; approximately 43% were seen once. The sample consisted of blood. Source of these receptors: a woman aged 18-35 years in good health.

The rearrangement links TRBV4-1 to TRBJ1-3; D gene uncertain. Germline loops: CDR1 MGHRA, CDR2 YSYEKL. CDR3 size: 15 residues. Trimming removed 1 base at V and 0 bases at J, with 7 bases between. The DNA for the CDR3 is TGCGCCAGCAGCCAAGTCGGGAGCTCTGGAAACACCATATATTTT. It translates to CASSQVGSSGNTIYF.

This sequence joins TRBV5-1 and TRBJ2-7, with 11 bases matching TRBD1. The V gene's germline CDR1 is SGHRS and CDR2 YFSETQ. V lost 4 bases, J lost 6 bases, and 6 bases stayed unmatched. This CDR3 has 14 residues. CDR3 DNA: TGCGCCAGCAGCCCGGCCGGGACAGGGGGCGAGCAGTACTTC. Protein: CASSPAGTGGEQYF.

This clonotype has a handful of counts. The chain has TRBV9 and TRBJ1-4; TRBD1 agrees at 8 bases. Losses at the gene ends were 4 bases for V and 8 bases for J; bases not matched to a gene: 7. The length of the CDR3 is 14 residues. Germline V lookup: CDR1 SGDLS, CDR2 YYNGEE. The chain's CDR3 is CASSRGQGSEKLFF. The DNA for the CDR3 is TGTGCCAGCAGCCGCGGACAGGGTTCGGAAAAACTGTTTTTT.

V and J are TRBV4-1 and TRBJ2-1, with TRBD1 as a possible D gene (6 bases). The germline CDR1 and CDR2 sequences are MGHRA and YSYEKL. V was shortened by 4 bases and J by 9 bases, with 13 bases between the two germline ends. The CDR3 extends over 13 amino acids. CDR3 loop: CASSPESGAEQFF. DNA of the CDR3: TGCGCCAGCAGCCCCGAGTCAGGGGCTGAGCAGTTCTTC.